Detailed here is one T cell receptor (beta chain). Sequencing was performed with immunoSEQ multiplex PCR; in TCRdb, only in-frame clones are kept and a portion is missing. The table lists some 95,000 clones, 85% to 95% of them singletons. This record comes from a study of T cell changes during pregnancy in multiple sclerosis. Germline loops: CDR1 KGHSH, CDR2 LQKENI. There are 13 residues in the CDR3. Trimming left V 5 bases short and J 4 bases short, with 11 bases between. V and J are TRBV18 and TRBJ2-5; TRBD2 is a possible D gene (7 bases). The specimen comprised peripheral blood, sampled in the first trimester of pregnancy. The receptor comes from a female donor with multiple sclerosis, enrolled in a pregnancy study. The chain's CDR3 is CASSAGEGETQYF. In nucleotides, the CDR3 is TGTGCCAGCTCAGCAGGGGAGGGAGAGACCCAGTACTTC.